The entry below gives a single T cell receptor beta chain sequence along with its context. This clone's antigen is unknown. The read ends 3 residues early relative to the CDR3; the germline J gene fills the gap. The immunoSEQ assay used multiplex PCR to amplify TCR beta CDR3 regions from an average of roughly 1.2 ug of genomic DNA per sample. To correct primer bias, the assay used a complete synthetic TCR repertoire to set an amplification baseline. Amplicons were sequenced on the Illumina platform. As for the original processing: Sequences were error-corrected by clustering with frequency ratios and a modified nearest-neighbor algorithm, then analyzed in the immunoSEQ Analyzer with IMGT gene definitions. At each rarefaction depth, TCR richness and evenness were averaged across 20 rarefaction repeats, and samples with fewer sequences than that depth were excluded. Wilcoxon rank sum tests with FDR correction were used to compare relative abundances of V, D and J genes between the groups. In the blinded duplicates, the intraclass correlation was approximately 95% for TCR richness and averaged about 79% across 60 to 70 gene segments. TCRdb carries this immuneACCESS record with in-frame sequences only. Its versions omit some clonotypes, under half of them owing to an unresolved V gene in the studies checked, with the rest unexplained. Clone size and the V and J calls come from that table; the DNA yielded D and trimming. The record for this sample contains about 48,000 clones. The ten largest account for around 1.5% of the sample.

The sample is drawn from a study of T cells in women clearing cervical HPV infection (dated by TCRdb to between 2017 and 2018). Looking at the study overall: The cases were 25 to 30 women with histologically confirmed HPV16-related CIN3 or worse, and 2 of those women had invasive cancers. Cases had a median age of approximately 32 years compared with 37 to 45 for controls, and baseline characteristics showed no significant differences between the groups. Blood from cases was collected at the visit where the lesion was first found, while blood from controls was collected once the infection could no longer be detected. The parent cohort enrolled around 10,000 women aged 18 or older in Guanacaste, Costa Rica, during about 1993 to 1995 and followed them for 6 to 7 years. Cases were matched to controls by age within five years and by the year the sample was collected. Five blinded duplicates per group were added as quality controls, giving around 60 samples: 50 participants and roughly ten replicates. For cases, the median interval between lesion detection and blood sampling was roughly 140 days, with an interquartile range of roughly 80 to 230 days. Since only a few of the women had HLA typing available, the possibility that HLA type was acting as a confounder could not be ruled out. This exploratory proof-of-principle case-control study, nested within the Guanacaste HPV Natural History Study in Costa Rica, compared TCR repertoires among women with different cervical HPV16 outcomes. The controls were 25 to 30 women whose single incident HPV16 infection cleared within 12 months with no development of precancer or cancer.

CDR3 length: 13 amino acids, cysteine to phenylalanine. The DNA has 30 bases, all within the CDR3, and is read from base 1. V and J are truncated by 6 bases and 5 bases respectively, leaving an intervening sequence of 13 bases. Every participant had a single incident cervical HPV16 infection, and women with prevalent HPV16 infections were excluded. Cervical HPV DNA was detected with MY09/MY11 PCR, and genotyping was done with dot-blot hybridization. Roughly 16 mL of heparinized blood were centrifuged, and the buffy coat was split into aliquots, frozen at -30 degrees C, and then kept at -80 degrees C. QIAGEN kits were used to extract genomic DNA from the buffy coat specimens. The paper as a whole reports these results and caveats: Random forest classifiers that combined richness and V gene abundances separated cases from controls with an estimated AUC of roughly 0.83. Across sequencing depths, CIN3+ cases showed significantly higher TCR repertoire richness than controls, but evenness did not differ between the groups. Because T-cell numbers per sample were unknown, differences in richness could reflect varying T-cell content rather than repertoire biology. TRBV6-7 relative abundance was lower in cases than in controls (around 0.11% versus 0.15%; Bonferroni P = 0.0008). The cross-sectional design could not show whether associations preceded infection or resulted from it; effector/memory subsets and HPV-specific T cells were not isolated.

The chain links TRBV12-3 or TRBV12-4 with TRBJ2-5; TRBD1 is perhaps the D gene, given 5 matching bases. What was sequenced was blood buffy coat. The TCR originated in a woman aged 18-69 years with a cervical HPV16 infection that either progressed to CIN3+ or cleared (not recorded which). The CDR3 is CASSLTGTETQYF. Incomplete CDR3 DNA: TGTGCCAGCAGCCTAACAGGTACCGAGACC.